The 23 T cell receptor beta chains below were found in one sample sequenced in a study of blood T cell repertoires in COVID-19. Some clones are missing from TCRdb's copy, which holds only in-frame ones; the method was immunoSEQ multiplex PCR. The sample includes 200,000 to 250,000 clones, roughly 80% of them seen just once. Sequenced: peripheral blood. These receptors were collected from a woman under 40 who had recovered from COVID-19.

The chain combines TRBV4-1 with TRBJ2-1; D is possibly TRBD2 (5 bases). The CDR3 totals 15 residues. Germline V CDR1 and CDR2: MGHRA, YSYEKL. The germline V and J ends were trimmed by 0 bases and 4 bases, with 10 bases remaining between them. CDR3 amino acids: CASSQDPAEYNEQFF. The CDR3 region has the DNA TGCGCCAGCAGCCAAGATCCAGCGGAGTACAATGAGCAGTTCTTC.

The V call is TRBV9, the J call TRBJ2-7; TRBD1 agrees at 10 bases. The V gene's germline CDR1 is SGDLS and CDR2 YYNGEE. This CDR3 is 16 amino acids long. Trimming removed 3 bases from V and 1 base from J; junction bases left unmatched: 7. The CDR3 nucleotides are TGTGCCAGCAGCGGCGGGGAGGACAGGGGGTCCTACGAGCAGTACTTC. Translating it yields CASSGGEDRGSYEQYF.

The CDR3 nucleotides read TGTGCCACCACCCAGCGGACAGGGGGTCAAGAGACCCAGTACTTC. It yields the protein CATTQRTGGQETQYF. The chain joins TRBV15 to TRBJ2-5; 10 nucleotides align to TRBD1. There are 15 residues in the CDR3. CDR1 and CDR2 from the germline V gene are LNHNV and YYDKDF (reference sequence). V was pared by 7 bases and J by 2 bases, with 7 bases of the junction left unmatched.

A single count supports this clone. V usage is TRBV29-1 and J usage is TRBJ1-2; TRBD1 matches at 7 bases. In germline, CDR1 is SQVTM, CDR2 ANQGSEA. CDR3 size: 14 residues. With V trimmed by 7 bases and J by 0 bases, 8 bases remained unmatched. In DNA, the CDR3 is TGCAGCGACCAGGACAGGTTAGCTAACTATGGCTACACCTTC. Translating gives CSDQDRLANYGYTF.

The genes are TRBV5-1 and TRBJ2-7; D is perhaps TRBD1 (5 bases). Germline values: CDR1 SGHRS, CDR2 YFSETQ. The CDR3 has 14 amino acids. V lost 3 bases, J lost 0 bases, and 10 bases lay in between. This chain's CDR3 is CASSSSGFSYEQYF. As DNA, the CDR3 is TGCGCCAGCAGCTCGTCAGGGTTCTCCTACGAGCAGTACTTC.

The genes are TRBV10-3 and TRBJ1-1, with TRBD1 as a possible D gene (6 bases). Germline-derived CDR1 and CDR2 are ENHRY and SYGVKD. This CDR3 spans 15 amino acids. Trimming cost V 4 bases and J 5 bases, with 17 bases left between them. In nucleotides, the CDR3 is TGTGCCATCAGTGCCCAACAGGGTCGGGGTACTGAAGCTTTCTTT. Translated, it gives CAISAQQGRGTEAFF.

This chain joins TRBV6-5 and TRBJ1-5, with unresolved D. Germline V gene sequence: CDR1 MNHEY, CDR2 SVGAGI. Trimming took 0 bases from V and 4 from J, leaving 10 bases between them. The CDR3 sequence is 15 residues long. The CDR3 loop reads CASSYSRGKNQPQHF. The CDR3 DNA reads TGTGCCAGCAGTTACTCGAGAGGGAAAAATCAGCCCCAGCATTTT.

This chain links TRBV5-4 with TRBJ2-1; TRBD2 aligns across 10 bases. With V trimmed by 0 bases and J by 3 bases, 3 bases remained unmatched. Germline loops: CDR1 SGHNT, CDR2 YYREEE (reference sequence). CDR3 length equals 16 residues. As DNA, the CDR3 is TGTGCCAGCAGCTTGGGGACTAGCGGAGACTACAATGAGCAGTTCTTC. Its translation is CASSLGTSGDYNEQFF.

The gene calls are TRBV2 and TRBJ1-1; D ambiguous. The germline V gene has CDR1 SNHLY and CDR2 FYNNEI. The V gene lost 7 bases and the J gene lost 7 bases, with 10 bases spanning the gap. CDR3 length equals 11 residues. The CDR3 region has the DNA TGTGCCAGCAAATTCGGCGGTGAAGCTTTCTTT. Translating it yields CASKFGGEAFF.

This clone showed up just once. The CDR3, as DNA: TGTGCCAGCAGTGTACAGGGAAGCACCGGGGAGCTGTTTTTT. Translating gives CASSVQGSTGELFF. The J gene is TRBJ2-2, the V gene TRBV2, with D possibly matching TRBD1 (6 bases). Germline CDR1 is SNHLY and CDR2 is FYNNEI. V shed 4 bases and J shed 4 bases, with 10 bases lying between them. The CDR3 length is 14 residues.

The chain has TRBV5-1 and TRBJ2-1, with D perhaps TRBD2 (6 bases). Trimming cost V 2 bases and J 6 bases, with 12 bases left between them. Germline CDR1 reads SGHRS; CDR2 reads YFSETQ. CDR3 length equals 14 residues. Written as DNA, the CDR3 is TGCGCCAGCAGCTTACTTCCCGGGGGCAATGAGCAGTTCTTC. It encodes CASSLLPGGNEQFF. Full variable domain (outside the CDR3, taken from reference TRBV5-1 and TRBJ2-1): KAGVTQTPRYLIKTRGQQVTLSCSPISGHRSVSWYQQTPGQGLQFLFEYFSETQRNKGNFPGRFSGRQFSNSRSEMNVSTLELGDSALYLCASSLLPGGNEQFFGPGTRLTVL.

The J gene is TRBJ2-3, the V gene TRBV19, with TRBD2 as a possible D gene (6 bases). Between the trimmed V and J ends, which lost 7 bases and 2 bases, there was a span of 10 bases. The CDR3 runs 13 residues. Looked up from germline, CDR1 is LNHDA and CDR2 is SQIVND (reference sequence). CDR3 region: CASMVADTDTQYF. The DNA for the CDR3 is TGTGCCAGTATGGTAGCGGACACAGATACGCAGTATTTT. The full variable domain, rest sourced from reference TRBV19 and TRBJ2-3, is DGGITQSPKYLFRKEGQNVTLSCEQNLNHDAMYWYRQDPGQGLRLIYYSQIVNDFQKGDIAEGYSVSREKKESFPLTVTSAQKNPTAFYLCASMVADTDTQYFGPGTRLTVL.

V gene TRBV19 combines with J gene TRBJ2-2; D not certain. The length of the CDR3 is 13 residues. Trimming removed 5 bases from V and 1 base from J, with 5 bases in between. Germline V CDR1 and CDR2: LNHDA, SQIVND (reference sequence). The chain's CDR3 is CASSYGNTGELFF. The DNA of the CDR3 is TGTGCCAGTAGTTACGGGAACACCGGGGAGCTGTTTTTT.

The J gene is TRBJ2-1, the V gene TRBV24-1, with D maybe TRBD2 (6 bases). There are 20 residues in the CDR3. Trimming removed 4 bases from V and 4 bases from J, with 28 bases in between. Germline V gives CDR1 KGHDR, CDR2 SFDVKD. The CDR3 DNA follows: TGTGCCACCAGTGAGTTCACAGGTAGGGGAGGCGGGACCCCTTACAATGAGCAGTTCTTC. Its translation: CATSEFTGRGGGTPYNEQFF.

This rearrangement joins TRBV7-9 to TRBJ2-7; a weak D match, TRBD2 (6 bases). The CDR3 totals 16 residues. Trimming removed 5 bases at V and 8 bases at J, with 25 bases between. Germline assignment: CDR1 SEHNR and CDR2 FQNEAQ (reference sequence). CDR3 in amino acids: CASSGGTDAFNEKQYF. CDR3 bases: TGTGCCAGCAGCGGGGGGACGGACGCTTTTAATGAGAAGCAGTACTTC.

The chain combines TRBV6-5 with TRBJ2-7; tentatively, D is TRBD1 (5 bases). Trimming stripped 2 bases from V and 2 bases from J, with 7 bases between. CDR1 and CDR2 (germline): MNHEY, SVGAGI. The CDR3 contains 13 residues. CDR3 residues: CASSYPGTYEQYF. The DNA of the CDR3 is TGTGCCAGCAGTTACCCAGGGACCTACGAGCAGTACTTC.

This chain uses TRBV6-5 with TRBJ1-2, with D perhaps matching TRBD1 (6 bases). Between the trimmed V and J ends, which lost 2 bases and 1 base, there was a span of 8 bases. Germline assignment: CDR1 MNHEY and CDR2 SVGAGI. The CDR3 sequence is 14 residues long. The CDR3 DNA reads TGTGCCAGCAGTTACACAGGGAATAACTATGGCTACACCTTC. Residues: CASSYTGNNYGYTF.

A few counts support this clone. The chain recombines TRBV12-5 with TRBJ1-1; D perhaps matches TRBD1 (5 bases). This CDR3 region has 11 residues. Germline values: CDR1 LGHNT, CDR2 FRNRAP. Deletions cut 9 bases from V and 10 bases from J, with 15 bases between. CDR3 in amino acids: CASRGVRGAFF. The CDR3 coding sequence is TGTGCTAGCCGCGGGGTGAGGGGAGCTTTCTTT.

The chain recombines TRBV24-1 with TRBJ2-5; TRBD2 aligns across 9 bases. CDR1 KGHDR and CDR2 SFDVKD come from the germline V gene. CDR3 size: 11 residues. The J segment lost 4 bases and the V segment lost 12 bases, leaving 2 bases of the junction unmatched. Written as DNA, the CDR3 is TGTGCCGCGGGGGGGGGAGAGACCCAGTACTTC. Its protein is CAAGGGETQYF.

The chain couples TRBV9 to TRBJ1-4; no definite D call. CDR3 size: 14 residues. Germline V lookup: CDR1 SGDLS, CDR2 YYNGEE. The V and J ends lost 1 base and 7 bases respectively, with 11 bases between them. The CDR3: CASSVSVSAEKLFF. DNA of the CDR3: TGTGCCAGCAGCGTAAGCGTTTCGGCTGAAAAACTGTTTTTT.

The CDR3 coding sequence is TGTGCCAGCAGTGAACCTCGACAGGGGAATGAAAAACTGTTTTTT. It encodes CASSEPRQGNEKLFF. The V call is TRBV25-1, the J call TRBJ1-4, with TRBD1 identical over 8 bases. The CDR3 is 15 residues long. CDR1 MGHDK and CDR2 SYGVNS come from the germline V gene. Losses at the gene ends were 2 bases for V and 5 bases for J; bases not matched to a gene: 4.

The chain is built from TRBV13 and TRBJ1-1; D may be TRBD1 (6 bases). The CDR3 has 14 amino acids. V was cut by 5 bases and J by 6 bases, with 16 bases left in between. CDR1 and CDR2 from the germline V gene are PRHDT and FYEKMQ (reference sequence). The DNA for the CDR3 is TGTGCCAGCAGCCCCAGGGGAGGGAAGGCTGAAGCTTTCTTT. Translation gives CASSPRGGKAEAFF. The variable domain in full, completed from reference TRBV13 and TRBJ1-1, reads AAGVIQSPRHLIKEKRETATLKCYPIPRHDTVYWYQQGPGQDPQFLISFYEKMQSDKGSIPDRFSAQQFSDYHSELNMSSLELGDSALYFCASSPRGGKAEAFFGQGTRLTVV.

This chain connects TRBV5-5 to TRBJ1-2, with TRBD1 identical over 9 bases. V shed 4 bases, J shed 8 bases, and the junction held 6 bases outside the gene matches. CDR1 is SGHKS and CDR2 is YYEKEE in the germline V gene (reference sequence). The CDR3 length is 13 residues. The CDR3, as DNA: TGTGCCAGCAGCCCGTGGGACAGGGACGGCTACACCTTC. It translates to CASSPWDRDGYTF. The full variable domain, completed using reference TRBV5-5 and TRBJ1-2, is DAGVTQSPTHLIKTRGQQVTLRCSPISGHKSVSWYQQVLGQGPQFIFQYYEKEERGRGNFPDRFSARQFPNYSSELNVNALLLGDSALYLCASSPWDRDGYTFGSGTRLTVV.